The clone carrying this T cell receptor (beta chain) was picked up one time. Antigen unknown. The entry originates in a study of chemoradiotherapy in HPV16-positive cancers. At the level of the study: Functional T-cell assays on two HPV16-positive patients' cells defined candidate HPV-specific clones and common TCR motifs.

The data were produced by immunoSEQ multiplex PCR, yet TCRdb's version contains in-frame clones alone and is incomplete. The sample shows some 10,000 clones, roughly 80% of them seen only once. The CDR3 loop spans 14 amino acids. V lost 1 base, J lost 4 bases, and 10 bases lay in between. Germline CDR1 and CDR2: SGHTA and FQGNSA. Overall study results and limits: In HPV16-positive patients, HPV-responsive T-cell expansion tracked better recurrence-free survival. Non-HPV-specific T cells did not expand in tumors during treatment, whereas candidate HPV-specific clones and E7-related motifs did.

Samples were taken several times over chemoradiotherapy. The TCR comes from a human donor with HPV-associated anogenital cancer. The chain has TRBV7-2 and TRBJ1-1; D not resolved. The sequencing here drew on blood, taken from a patient who underwent chemoradiotherapy. The CDR3 here is CASSLGAGPTEAFF. CDR3 nucleotide sequence: TGTGCCAGCAGCTTAGGGGCGGGTCCCACTGAAGCTTTCTTT.